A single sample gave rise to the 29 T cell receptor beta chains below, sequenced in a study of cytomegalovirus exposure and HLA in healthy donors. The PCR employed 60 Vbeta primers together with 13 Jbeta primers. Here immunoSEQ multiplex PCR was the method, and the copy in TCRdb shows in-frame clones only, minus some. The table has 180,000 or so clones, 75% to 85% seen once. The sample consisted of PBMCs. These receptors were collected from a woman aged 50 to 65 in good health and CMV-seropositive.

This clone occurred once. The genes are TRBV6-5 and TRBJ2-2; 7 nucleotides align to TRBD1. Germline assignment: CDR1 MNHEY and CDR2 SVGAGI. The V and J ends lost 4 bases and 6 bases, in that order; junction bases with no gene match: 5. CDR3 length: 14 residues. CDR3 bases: TGTGCCAGCAGTTTCAAAGGGGGCTCCGGGGAGCTGTTTTTT. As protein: CASSFKGGSGELFF.

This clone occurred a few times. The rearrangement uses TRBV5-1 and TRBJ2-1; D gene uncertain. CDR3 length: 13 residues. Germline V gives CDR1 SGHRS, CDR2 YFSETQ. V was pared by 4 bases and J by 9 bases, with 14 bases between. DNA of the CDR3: TGCGCCAGCAGCCTTGCTGGGCCGGTTGAGCAGTTCTTC. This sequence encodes CASSLAGPVEQFF.

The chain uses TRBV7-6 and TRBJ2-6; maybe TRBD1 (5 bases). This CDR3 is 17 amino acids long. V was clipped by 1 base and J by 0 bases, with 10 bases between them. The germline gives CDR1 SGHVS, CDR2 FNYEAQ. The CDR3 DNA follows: TGTGCCAGCAGCTTAGTGGCAGGGATCTCTGGGGCCAACGTCCTGACTTTC. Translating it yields CASSLVAGISGANVLTF.

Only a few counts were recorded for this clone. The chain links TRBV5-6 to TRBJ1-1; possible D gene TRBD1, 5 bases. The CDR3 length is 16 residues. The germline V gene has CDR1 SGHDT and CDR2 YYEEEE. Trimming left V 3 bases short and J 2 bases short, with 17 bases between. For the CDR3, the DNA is TGTGCCAGCAGCTCACGAAGAGGCAGGGCAAACACTGAAGCTTTCTTT. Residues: CASSSRRGRANTEAFF. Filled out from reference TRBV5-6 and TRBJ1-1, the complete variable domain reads DAGVTQSPTHLIKTRGQQVTLRCSPKSGHDTVSWYQQALGQGPQFIFQYYEEEERQRGNFPDRFSGHQFPNYSSELNVNALLLGDSALYLCASSSRRGRANTEAFFGQGTRLTVV.

The CDR3 is CASSTQGVGSYTF. The CDR3 DNA follows: TGTGCCAGTAGTACCCAGGGGGTGGGGAGCTACACCTTC. This chain uses TRBV19 with TRBJ1-2; 7 nucleotides align to TRBD1. The J segment lost 9 bases and the V segment lost 4 bases, leaving 8 bases of the junction unmatched. The germline gives CDR1 LNHDA, CDR2 SQIVND (reference sequence). The CDR3 has 13 residues. Together with reference TRBV19 and TRBJ1-2, the CDR3 gives the full variable domain: DGGITQSPKYLFRKEGQNVTLSCEQNLNHDAMYWYRQDPGQGLRLIYYSQIVNDFQKGDIAEGYSVSREKKESFPLTVTSAQKNPTAFYLCASSTQGVGSYTFGSGTRLTVV.

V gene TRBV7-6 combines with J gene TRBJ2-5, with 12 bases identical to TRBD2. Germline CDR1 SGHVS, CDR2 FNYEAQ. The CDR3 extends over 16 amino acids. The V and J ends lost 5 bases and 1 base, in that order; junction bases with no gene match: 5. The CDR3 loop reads CASSLTSGGLQETQYF. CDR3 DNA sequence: TGTGCCAGCAGCCTCACTAGCGGGGGGCTCCAAGAGACCCAGTACTTC.

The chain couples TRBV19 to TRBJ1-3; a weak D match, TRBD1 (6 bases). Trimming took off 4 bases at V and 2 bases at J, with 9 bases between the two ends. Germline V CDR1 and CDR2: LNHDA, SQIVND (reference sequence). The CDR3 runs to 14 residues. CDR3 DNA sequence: TGTGCCAGTAGTAAACAGGGAGCTGGAAACACCATATATTTT. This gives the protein CASSKQGAGNTIYF.

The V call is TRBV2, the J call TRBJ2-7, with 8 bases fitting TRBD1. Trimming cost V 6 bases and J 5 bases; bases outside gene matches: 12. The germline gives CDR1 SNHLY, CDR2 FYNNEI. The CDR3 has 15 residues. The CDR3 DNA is TGTGCCAGCAGACCCGGGACAGGCGCTAGGAACGAGCAGTACTTC. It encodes CASRPGTGARNEQYF.

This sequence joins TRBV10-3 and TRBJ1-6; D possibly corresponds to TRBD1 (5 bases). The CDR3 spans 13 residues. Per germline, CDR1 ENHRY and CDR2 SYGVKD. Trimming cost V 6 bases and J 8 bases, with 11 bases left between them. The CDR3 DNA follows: TGTGCCATCAGCAGGGTTCGGGATTCACCCCTCCACTTT. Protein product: CAISRVRDSPLHF.

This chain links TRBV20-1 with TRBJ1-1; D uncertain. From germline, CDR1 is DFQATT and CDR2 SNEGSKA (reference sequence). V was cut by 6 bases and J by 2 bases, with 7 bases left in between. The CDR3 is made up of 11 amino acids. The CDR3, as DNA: TGCAGTGCGGAGACCAACACTGAAGCTTTCTTT. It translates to CSAETNTEAFF.

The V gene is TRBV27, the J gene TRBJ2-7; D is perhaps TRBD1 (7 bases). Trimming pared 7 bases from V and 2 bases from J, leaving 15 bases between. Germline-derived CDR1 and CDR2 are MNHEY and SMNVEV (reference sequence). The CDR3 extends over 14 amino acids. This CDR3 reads CASTPTGRTYEQYF. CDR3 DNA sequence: TGTGCCAGCACCCCGACAGGGAGGACCTACGAGCAGTACTTC.

The CDR3 protein is CASSLTELAGATGELFF. In nucleotides, the CDR3 is TGTGCCAGCAGCTTAACGGAACTAGCGGGGGCCACCGGGGAGCTGTTTTTT. The chain joins TRBV7-3 to TRBJ2-2, with 11 nucleotides matching TRBD2. The J segment lost 4 bases and the V segment lost 0 bases, leaving 4 bases of the junction unmatched. The CDR3 sequence is 17 residues long. Germline V gene lookup returns CDR1 SGHTA and CDR2 FQGTGA.

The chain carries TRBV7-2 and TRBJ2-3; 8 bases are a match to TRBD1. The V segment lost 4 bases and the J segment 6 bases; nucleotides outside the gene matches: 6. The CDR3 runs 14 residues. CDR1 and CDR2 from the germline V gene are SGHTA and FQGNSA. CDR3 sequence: CASSSTTGGDTQYF. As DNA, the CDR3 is TGTGCCAGCAGCTCTACAACAGGGGGGGATACGCAGTATTTT.

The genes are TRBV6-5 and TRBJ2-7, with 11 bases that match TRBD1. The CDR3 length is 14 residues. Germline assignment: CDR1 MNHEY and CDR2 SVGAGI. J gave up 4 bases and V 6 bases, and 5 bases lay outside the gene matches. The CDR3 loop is CASSRTGGRYEQYF. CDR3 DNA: TGTGCCAGCAGCCGGACAGGGGGCCGGTACGAGCAGTACTTC.

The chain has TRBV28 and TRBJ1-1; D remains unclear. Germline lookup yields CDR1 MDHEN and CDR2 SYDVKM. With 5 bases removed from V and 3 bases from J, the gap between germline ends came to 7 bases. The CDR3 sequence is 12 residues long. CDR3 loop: CASSGEHTEAFF. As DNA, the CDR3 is TGTGCCAGCAGTGGAGAGCACACTGAAGCTTTCTTT.

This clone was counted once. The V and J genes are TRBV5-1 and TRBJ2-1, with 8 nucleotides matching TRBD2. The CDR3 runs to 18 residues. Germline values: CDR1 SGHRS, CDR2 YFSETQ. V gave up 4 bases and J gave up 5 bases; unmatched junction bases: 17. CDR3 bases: TGCGCCAGCAGCCCCGGGGGGGACATCGGGCGCGTCCACAATGAGCAGTTCTTC. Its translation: CASSPGGDIGRVHNEQFF. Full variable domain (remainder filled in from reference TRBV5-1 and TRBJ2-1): KAGVTQTPRYLIKTRGQQVTLSCSPISGHRSVSWYQQTPGQGLQFLFEYFSETQRNKGNFPGRFSGRQFSNSRSEMNVSTLELGDSALYLCASSPGGDIGRVHNEQFFGPGTRLTVL.

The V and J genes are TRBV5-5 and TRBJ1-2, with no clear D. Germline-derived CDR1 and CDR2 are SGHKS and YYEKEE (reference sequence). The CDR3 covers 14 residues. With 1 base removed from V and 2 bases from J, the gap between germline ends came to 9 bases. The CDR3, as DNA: TGTGCCAGCAGCTTGTCACAGAAGAACTATGGCTACACCTTC. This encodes CASSLSQKNYGYTF.

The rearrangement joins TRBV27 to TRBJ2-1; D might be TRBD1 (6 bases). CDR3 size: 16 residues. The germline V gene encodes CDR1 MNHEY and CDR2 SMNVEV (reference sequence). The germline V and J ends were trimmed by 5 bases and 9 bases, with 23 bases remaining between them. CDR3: CASSPMTGPITIEQFF. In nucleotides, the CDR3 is TGTGCCAGCAGTCCGATGACAGGCCCTATTACAATTGAGCAGTTCTTC.

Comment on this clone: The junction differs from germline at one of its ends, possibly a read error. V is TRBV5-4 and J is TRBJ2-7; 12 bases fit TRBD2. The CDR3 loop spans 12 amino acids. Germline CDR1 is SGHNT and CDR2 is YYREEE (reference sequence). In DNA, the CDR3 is TGTGCCAGCAGCACGACTAGCGGGAGATGGAACTTC. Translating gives CASSTTSGRWNF.

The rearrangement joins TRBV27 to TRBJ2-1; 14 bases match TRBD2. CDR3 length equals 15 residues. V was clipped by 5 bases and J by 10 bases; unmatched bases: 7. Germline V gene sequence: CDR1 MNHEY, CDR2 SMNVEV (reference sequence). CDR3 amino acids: CASSQGTSGRKEQFF. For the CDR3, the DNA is TGTGCCAGCAGTCAAGGGACTAGCGGGAGAAAAGAGCAGTTCTTC.

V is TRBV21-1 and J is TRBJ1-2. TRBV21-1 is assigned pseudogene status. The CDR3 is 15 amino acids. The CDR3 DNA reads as TGTGCCAGCAGCACCGAAAGCGGGTTTAACTATGGCTACACCTTC. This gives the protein CASSTESGFNYGYTF.

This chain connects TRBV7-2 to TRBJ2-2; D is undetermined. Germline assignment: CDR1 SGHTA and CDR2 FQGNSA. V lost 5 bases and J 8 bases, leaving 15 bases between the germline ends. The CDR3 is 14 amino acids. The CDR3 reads CASSRSTGEGELFF. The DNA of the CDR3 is TGTGCCAGCAGCCGTAGCACTGGAGAAGGGGAGCTGTTTTTT. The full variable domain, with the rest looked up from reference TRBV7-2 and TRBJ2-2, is GAGVSQSPSNKVTEKGKDVELRCDPISGHTALYWYRQSLGQGLEFLIYFQGNSAPDKSGLPSDRFSAERTGGSVSTLTIQRTQQEDSAVYLCASSRSTGEGELFFGEGSRLTVL.

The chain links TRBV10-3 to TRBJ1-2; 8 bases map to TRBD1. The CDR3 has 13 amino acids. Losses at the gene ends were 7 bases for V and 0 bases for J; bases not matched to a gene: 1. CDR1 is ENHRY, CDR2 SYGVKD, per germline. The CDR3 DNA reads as TGTGCCATCATGACAGGGGCTAACTATGGCTACACCTTC. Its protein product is CAIMTGANYGYTF.

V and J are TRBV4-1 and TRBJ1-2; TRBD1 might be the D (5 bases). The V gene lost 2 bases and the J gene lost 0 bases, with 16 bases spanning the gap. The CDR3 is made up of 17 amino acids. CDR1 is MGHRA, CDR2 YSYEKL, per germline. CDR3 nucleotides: TGCGCCAGCAGCCAATCGACAGCCCCGCTGCCTAACTATGGCTACACCTTC. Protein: CASSQSTAPLPNYGYTF.

DNA for the CDR3: TGTGCCAGCAGTGAATCGAGAGGTGAGACCCAGTACTTC. Translation: CASSESRGETQYF. The V gene is TRBV25-1, the J gene TRBJ2-5; D is unclear. In germline, CDR1 is MGHDK, CDR2 SYGVNS. Deletions cut 1 base from V and 5 bases from J, with 8 bases between. The CDR3 loop spans 13 amino acids.

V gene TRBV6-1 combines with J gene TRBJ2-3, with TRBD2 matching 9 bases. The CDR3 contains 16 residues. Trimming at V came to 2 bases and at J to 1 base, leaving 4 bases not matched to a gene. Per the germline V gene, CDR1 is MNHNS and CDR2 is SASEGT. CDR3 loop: CASSELAGGGTDTQYF. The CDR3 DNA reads TGTGCCAGCAGTGAACTGGCGGGAGGGGGCACAGATACGCAGTATTTT.

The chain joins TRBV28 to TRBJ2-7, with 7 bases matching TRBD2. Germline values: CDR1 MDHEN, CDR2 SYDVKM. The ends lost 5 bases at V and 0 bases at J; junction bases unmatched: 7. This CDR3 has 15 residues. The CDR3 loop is CASSRPWTSSYEQYF. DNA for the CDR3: TGTGCCAGCAGTCGCCCTTGGACTAGCTCCTACGAGCAGTACTTC.

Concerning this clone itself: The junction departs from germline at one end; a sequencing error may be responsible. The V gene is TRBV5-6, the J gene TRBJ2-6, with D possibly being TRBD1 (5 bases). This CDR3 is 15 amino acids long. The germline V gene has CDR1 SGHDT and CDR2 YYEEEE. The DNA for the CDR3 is TGTGCCAGCAGCTCGTACAGCTCTGGGGCCAACGGCCTGACTTTC. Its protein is CASSSYSSGANGLTF.

The CDR3 loop is CASSRQRAYNSPLHF. CDR3 bases: TGTGCCAGCAGCCGACAGCGAGCGTATAATTCACCCCTCCACTTT. The chain uses TRBV6-6 and TRBJ1-6; D is perhaps TRBD1 (5 bases). The CDR3 spans 15 residues. Germline CDR1 MNHNY, CDR2 SVGAGI (reference sequence). Deletions cut 6 bases from V and 4 bases from J, with 13 bases between.